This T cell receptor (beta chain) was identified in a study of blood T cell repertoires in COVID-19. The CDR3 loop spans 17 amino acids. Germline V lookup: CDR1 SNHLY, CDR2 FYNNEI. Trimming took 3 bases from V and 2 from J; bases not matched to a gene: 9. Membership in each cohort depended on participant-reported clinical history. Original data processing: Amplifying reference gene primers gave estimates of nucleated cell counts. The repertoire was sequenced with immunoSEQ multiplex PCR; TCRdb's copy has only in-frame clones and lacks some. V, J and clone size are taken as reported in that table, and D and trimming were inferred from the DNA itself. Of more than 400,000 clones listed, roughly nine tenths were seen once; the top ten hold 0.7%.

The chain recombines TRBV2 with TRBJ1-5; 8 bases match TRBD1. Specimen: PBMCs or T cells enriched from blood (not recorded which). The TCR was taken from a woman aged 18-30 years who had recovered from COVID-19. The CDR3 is CASSDRDRHPGNQPQHF. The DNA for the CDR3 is TGTGCCAGCAGTGACCGGGACAGGCACCCGGGCAATCAGCCCCAGCATTTT.